This T cell receptor beta chain was captured in a study of blood T cells in healthy people across ages. For the study at large: Per two T cells, about one barcoded beta molecule was captured through template switching. Study-wide results and limits: Leaving the PBMCs unsorted stopped any conclusive comparison of naive versus antigen-experienced cells. Naive CD4+ cell counts and diversity both ran higher in long-lived than in aged donors.

Trimming took off 2 bases at V and 0 bases at J, with 11 bases between the two ends. The CDR3 totals 15 residues. Per the germline V gene, CDR1 is WSHSY and CDR2 is SAAADI. A sample-barcoded 5' primer and a J-beta primer mix were used in a second PCR of about 7 to 11 cycles. TCRdb itself ran the 5' RACE reads through MiXCR, one entry per CDR3 protein. The table shows 550,000 to 800,000 distinct CDR3 sequences, with more than 20% occurring only once. For this clonotype: What it binds is unknown.

This TCR derives from a man in his 70s in good health. Sequencing was carried out using blood. V gene TRBV10-2 combines with J gene TRBJ2-7; no clear D gene. Here the CDR3 DNA reads TGCGCCAGCAGTGAGAGCAGTACCATCTCCTACGAGCAGTACTTC. Translation: CASSESSTISYEQYF.